The 30 T cell receptor beta chains reported below all come from one sample, sequenced in a study of response to subunit inactivated influenza vaccine. TCRdb redid the calling of the RT-PCR reads with MiXCR, one entry per CDR3 protein. The table has about 780,000 distinct CDR3 sequences, about 18% seen once. Sequenced here: PBMCs from blood, sampled 4 to 6 days after vaccination. The receptors derive from a man aged 50-59 years who received an inactivated influenza vaccine.

V gene TRBV3-1 combines with J gene TRBJ2-7; no reliable D call. Trimming stripped 4 bases from V and 7 bases from J, with 14 bases between. There are 13 residues in the CDR3. Germline loops: CDR1 LGHDT, CDR2 YNNKEL (reference sequence). This CDR3 reads CASSPTAILEQYF. Here the CDR3 DNA reads TGTGCCAGCAGCCCAACCGCGATTTTGGAGCAGTACTTC.

The chain recombines TRBV20-1 with TRBJ2-3, with D perhaps being TRBD1 or TRBD2 (6 bases each). This CDR3 contains 15 residues. V was pared by 6 bases and J by 2 bases, with 18 bases between. Germline lookup yields CDR1 DFQATT and CDR2 SNEGSKA (reference sequence). The CDR3 is CSAPPLGGDTDTQYF. Here the CDR3 DNA reads TGCAGTGCACCCCCCTTGGGGGGCGACACAGATACGCAGTATTTT.

V is TRBV12-3 or TRBV12-4 and J is TRBJ2-7; 8 bases fit TRBD2. V was pared by 5 bases and J by 7 bases, with 7 bases of the junction left unmatched. The CDR3 is 13 residues long. CDR3 nucleotide sequence: TGTGCCAGCAGTCCGGGGGGGGCGTGGGAGCAGTACTTC. Protein: CASSPGGAWEQYF.

This clonotype has a count of ten or more. The chain is built from TRBV29-1 and TRBJ2-1, with 9 bases lining up with TRBD2. CDR3 length: 18 residues. From germline, CDR1 is SQVTM and CDR2 ANQGSEA. J gave up 4 bases and V 2 bases, and 15 bases lay outside the gene matches. The CDR3 reads CSVERLAGREGAYNEQFF. As DNA, the CDR3 is TGCAGCGTTGAACGGCTAGCGGGAAGGGAGGGGGCTTACAATGAGCAGTTCTTC.

This sequence joins TRBV29-1 and TRBJ2-1, with TRBD2 identical over 7 bases. Germline V gene data show CDR1 as SQVTM and CDR2 as ANQGSEA. The length of the CDR3 is 12 residues. Losses at the gene ends were 6 bases for V and 8 bases for J; bases not matched to a gene: 7. The CDR3 spells CSVLGLADEQFF. The CDR3 DNA follows: TGCAGCGTCCTCGGGCTAGCGGATGAGCAGTTCTTC.

The sample holds a few counts of this clonotype. The J gene is TRBJ2-3, the V gene TRBV5-6, with 11 bases identical to TRBD1. Germline V gene sequence: CDR1 SGHDT, CDR2 YYEEEE. With 4 bases clipped from V and 4 bases from J, the junction kept 5 bases outside the gene matches. There are 15 residues in the CDR3. CDR3 nucleotides: TGTGCCAGCAGCCCCCTGGGACAGGGGGCAGATACGCAGTATTTT. Amino acid sequence: CASSPLGQGADTQYF.

This clonotype was picked up a small number of times. The chain has TRBV6-2 or TRBV6-3 and TRBJ2-5, with 8 bases aligning to TRBD2. CDR3 length: 16 amino acids. The junction had 8 bases not matched to a gene; V was cut back by 2 bases and J by 3 bases. Germline V gene sequence: CDR1 MNHEY, CDR2 SVGEGT. The CDR3 nucleotides are TGTGCCAGCAGTTACCTGCGGGGGGCGAAGAAAGAGACCCAGTACTTC. Translated, it gives CASSYLRGAKKETQYF.

V is TRBV9 and J is TRBJ2-1; 8 nucleotides align to TRBD2. CDR1 is SGDLS, CDR2 YYNGEE, per germline. V trimming: 0 bases; J trimming: 3 bases; junction bases outside the gene matches: 5. This CDR3 comprises 16 residues. CDR3 region: CASSVVSGGFYNEQFF. The CDR3 DNA reads TGTGCCAGCAGCGTAGTGAGCGGGGGATTCTACAATGAGCAGTTCTTC.

Only a few counts were recorded for this clonotype. This sequence joins TRBV7-2 and TRBJ1-2, with a possible D match to TRBD1 (5 bases). The germline gives CDR1 SGHTA, CDR2 FQGNSA. The ends were cut back, 4 bases at V and 5 bases at J, with 17 bases in the middle. The CDR3 covers 15 residues. The CDR3 nucleotides read TGTGCCAGCAGCTCCGGGGGAGGGTCGGGGTATGGCTACACCTTC. Translated, it gives CASSSGGGSGYGYTF.

This clonotype was counted a few times. V usage is TRBV12-3 or TRBV12-4 and J usage is TRBJ2-7; possibly TRBD2 for D (7 bases). The CDR3 loop spans 14 amino acids. V was shortened by 3 bases and J by 3 bases, with 12 bases between the two germline ends. This CDR3 reads CASSLGGGVYEQYF. CDR3 nucleotide sequence: TGTGCCAGCAGTTTGGGGGGGGGCGTCTACGAGCAGTACTTC.

This clonotype was counted only a few times. The genes are TRBV20-1 and TRBJ2-4, with D perhaps TRBD2 (6 bases). This CDR3 comprises 15 residues. Germline CDR1 DFQATT, CDR2 SNEGSKA (reference sequence). V was pared by 8 bases and J by 5 bases, with 22 bases between. The CDR3 is CSLSGGTLGENIQYF. CDR3 DNA sequence: TGCAGTCTAAGCGGCGGGACTTTAGGGGAAAACATTCAGTACTTC.

In its sample, this clonotype was seen many times. This chain's CDR3 is CSARPGQIYYGYTF. The DNA of the CDR3 is TGCAGTGCTAGGCCGGGACAGATATACTATGGCTACACCTTC. The J gene is TRBJ1-2, the V gene TRBV20-1, with 7 bases aligning to TRBD1. Germline V gene lookup returns CDR1 DFQATT and CDR2 SNEGSKA (reference sequence). The trim removed 3 bases at V and 3 bases at J, leaving 7 bases unmatched. This CDR3 has 14 residues.

This clonotype has at least ten counts. This chain connects TRBV7-2 to TRBJ1-1, with no clear D. The CDR3 is made up of 13 amino acids. Germline V gene sequence: CDR1 SGHTA, CDR2 FQGNSA. Trimming pared 4 bases from V and 0 bases from J, leaving 6 bases between. The CDR3 loop is CASSSQMNTEAFF. The CDR3 DNA follows: TGTGCCAGCAGCTCACAGATGAACACTGAAGCTTTCTTT.

This clonotype was counted between two and nine times. The chain has TRBV7-6 and TRBJ2-7, with 7 bases matching TRBD2. In germline, CDR1 is SGHVS, CDR2 FNYEAQ. This CDR3 is 15 amino acids long. Trimming removed 2 bases from V and 8 bases from J; junction bases left unmatched: 12. This CDR3 reads CASSLSGTGLLQQYF. In DNA form, the CDR3 reads TGTGCCAGCAGCTTAAGCGGGACCGGGCTTCTCCAGCAGTACTTC. Supplemented by reference TRBV7-6 and TRBJ2-7, the full variable domain reads GAGVSQSPRYKVTKRGQDVALRCDPISGHVSLYWYRQALGQGPEFLTYFNYEAQQDKSGLPNDRFSAERPEGSISTLTIQRTEQRDSAMYRCASSLSGTGLLQQYFGPGTRLTVT.

This clonotype appeared a few times. The gene calls are TRBV20-1 and TRBJ1-5; D remains ambiguous. This CDR3 spans 12 amino acids. V lost 3 bases and J lost 7, with 10 bases in between. Looked up from germline, CDR1 is DFQATT and CDR2 is SNEGSKA (reference sequence). CDR3 in amino acids: CSASFTGQPQHF. The CDR3 DNA reads as TGCAGTGCTAGTTTCACGGGGCAGCCCCAGCATTTT.

The chain recombines TRBV6-2 or TRBV6-3 with TRBJ1-1; 7 nucleotides match TRBD1. Losses at the gene ends were 2 bases for V and 3 bases for J; bases not matched to a gene: 3. The germline CDR1 and CDR2 sequences are MNHEY and SVGEGT. CDR3 size: 14 residues. The CDR3 DNA reads as TGTGCCAGCAGTTACGGCAGGGGGTACACTGAAGCTTTCTTT. This translates into CASSYGRGYTEAFF.

This clonotype has a handful of counts. The CDR3 sequence is CASSLKTPYNEQFF. The CDR3 DNA sequence: TGTGCCAGCAGTTTAAAGACTCCTTACAATGAGCAGTTCTTC. The gene calls are TRBV27 and TRBJ2-1; D remains unclear. Germline V gene sequence: CDR1 MNHEY, CDR2 SMNVEV (reference sequence). CDR3 length: 14 amino acids. V was trimmed by 2 bases and J by 4 bases, leaving 9 bases between them.

The rearrangement uses TRBV19 and TRBJ2-7; D is perhaps TRBD2 (6 bases). The CDR3 is 13 amino acids. The germline CDR1 and CDR2 sequences are LNHDA and SQIVND (reference sequence). V lost 2 bases, J lost 3 bases, and 8 bases lay in between. CDR3 region: CASSIRRDYEQYF. CDR3 coding DNA: TGTGCCAGTAGTATACGGCGGGACTACGAGCAGTACTTC.

The CDR3 is CSARGYTLAMNTEAFF. CDR3 in DNA: TGCAGTGCTAGAGGGTACACACTGGCGATGAACACTGAAGCTTTCTTT. The chain has TRBV20-1 and TRBJ1-1, with D unclear. The CDR3 is 16 amino acids. The germline CDR1 and CDR2 sequences are DFQATT and SNEGSKA (reference sequence). Deletions cut 1 base from V and 0 bases from J, with 15 bases between.

This clonotype was detected a few times. The rearrangement uses TRBV6-5 and TRBJ2-1; 8 bases line up with TRBD2. The germline CDR1 and CDR2 sequences are MNHEY and SVGAGI. The CDR3 runs to 14 residues. The V and J ends lost 3 bases and 3 bases, in that order; junction bases with no gene match: 1. The CDR3 DNA is TGTGCCAGCAGTTATAGCGGGGACTACAATGAGCAGTTCTTC. Its translation: CASSYSGDYNEQFF.

On this clonotype itself: This may be a read error: a much more frequent sequence differs by one nucleotide. This chain joins TRBV20-1 and TRBJ2-1; TRBD2 agrees at 8 bases. CDR3 length: 15 residues. After removal of 6 bases from V and 3 bases from J, the junction contained 10 bases not matched to a gene. CDR1 is DFQATT, CDR2 SNEGSKA, per germline (reference sequence). CDR3 coding DNA: TGCAGTGCCGAAGAGACTAGCGTAAGCTACAATGAGCAGTTCTTC. It translates to CSAEETSVSYNEQFF.

This clonotype appeared many times. This chain connects TRBV7-6 to TRBJ2-3; D gene unclear. Deletions cut 1 base from V and 8 bases from J, with 7 bases between. CDR3 size: 12 residues. CDR1 and CDR2 from the germline V gene are SGHVS and FNYEAQ. The CDR3 loop reads CASSLEARTQYF. CDR3 bases: TGTGCCAGCAGCTTAGAAGCCCGTACGCAGTATTTT.

The rearrangement joins TRBV5-4 to TRBJ2-2, with D maybe TRBD2 (5 bases). Germline values: CDR1 SGHNT, CDR2 YYREEE (reference sequence). CDR3 length: 15 amino acids. Trimming pared 2 bases from V and 3 bases from J, leaving 11 bases between. This CDR3 is CASSFSGMDTGELFF. In DNA form, the CDR3 reads TGTGCCAGCAGCTTTTCGGGAATGGACACCGGGGAGCTGTTTTTT.

This clonotype was seen more than once but under ten times. This sequence joins TRBV4-3 and TRBJ2-2; D ambiguous. Per the germline V gene, CDR1 is LGHNA and CDR2 is YSLEER. Trimming took off 0 bases at V and 3 bases at J, with 5 bases between the two ends. The CDR3 consists of 14 residues. In DNA form, the CDR3 reads TGCGCCAGCAGCCAAGAACCCTACACCGGGGAGCTGTTTTTT. Translating it yields CASSQEPYTGELFF.

The chain recombines TRBV6-2 or TRBV6-3 with TRBJ1-1, with D perhaps TRBD1 (6 bases). CDR3 length equals 15 residues. CDR1 MNHEY and CDR2 SVGEGT come from the germline V gene. V gave up 2 bases and J gave up 1 base, with 11 bases separating them. In DNA form, the CDR3 reads TGTGCCAGCAGTTACCCGGGACAAAGGAACACTGAAGCTTTCTTT. Translation gives CASSYPGQRNTEAFF.

There are a few counts of this clonotype. The genes are TRBV5-6 and TRBJ2-3; D ambiguous. Trimming removed 1 base at V and 4 bases at J, with 10 bases between. This CDR3 spans 14 amino acids. Per germline, CDR1 SGHDT and CDR2 YYEEEE. CDR3 nucleotide sequence: TGTGCCAGCAGCTTGTTAGGTATGGCAGATACGCAGTATTTT. Its protein is CASSLLGMADTQYF. Variable domain in full (rest from reference TRBV5-6 and TRBJ2-3): DAGVTQSPTHLIKTRGQQVTLRCSPKSGHDTVSWYQQALGQGPQFIFQYYEEEERQRGNFPDRFSGHQFPNYSSELNVNALLLGDSALYLCASSLLGMADTQYFGPGTRLTVL.

This clonotype was detected ten times or more. The genes are TRBV10-3 and TRBJ2-7, with D possibly being TRBD1 (5 bases). CDR3 length: 13 residues. V was trimmed by 2 bases and J by 5 bases, leaving 10 bases between them. Germline assignment: CDR1 ENHRY and CDR2 SYGVKD. The CDR3 region has the DNA TGTGCCATCAGTGAGACAGGCCCCAACGAGCAGTACTTC. Protein sequence: CAISETGPNEQYF.

In this sample, this clonotype turned up a few times. The chain recombines TRBV5-1 with TRBJ1-1; 8 bases are a match to TRBD1. Trimming removed 0 bases from V and 4 bases from J; junction bases left unmatched: 2. This CDR3 is built from 14 residues. Germline V gene sequence: CDR1 SGHRS, CDR2 YFSETQ. CDR3: CASSLGQGTTEAFF. The CDR3, as DNA: TGCGCCAGCAGCTTGGGACAGGGGACCACTGAAGCTTTCTTT.

This clonotype has only one observation. The chain uses TRBV10-3 and TRBJ1-4, with D unresolved. CDR1 and CDR2 (germline): ENHRY, SYGVKD. This CDR3 region has 15 residues. Trimming left V 0 bases short and J 4 bases short, with 9 bases between. CDR3 in DNA: TGTGCCATCAGTGAGTCTGAAGGTCTTAATGAAAAACTGTTTTTT. It translates to CAISESEGLNEKLFF.

This clonotype occurred a few times. The rearrangement joins TRBV20-1 to TRBJ1-2, with D maybe TRBD1 (6 bases). Germline CDR1 reads DFQATT; CDR2 reads SNEGSKA (reference sequence). The CDR3 is made up of 15 amino acids. Trimming pared 0 bases from V and 3 bases from J, leaving 14 bases between. DNA of the CDR3: TGCAGTGCTAGAGATCTGCAGGGGTGGGACTATGGCTACACCTTC. This encodes CSARDLQGWDYGYTF.